This TCR beta chain stems from a study of blood T cell repertoires in COVID-19. Study as a whole: Donors in the United States, Italy and Spain gave samples during acute or convalescent COVID-19.

Repertoires were generated with immunoSEQ multiplex PCR, while TCRdb's copy carries only in-frame clones and drops some. The table lists about 400,000 clones, less than 90% of them singletons. The CDR3 spans 15 residues. V lost 4 bases and J lost 11; bases outside the gene matches: 11. CDR1 and CDR2 (germline): LNHDA, SQIVND (reference sequence). Cohorts were based on clinical histories the participants reported. Symptom resolution, clearance, or two negative PCRs marked donors in Cohort 3 as recovered. The V call is TRBV19, the J call TRBJ1-4; 9 nucleotides align to TRBD1. Sequencing was done on a sample of PBMCs or T cells enriched from blood (not recorded which). The sequence was collected from a woman aged 25 to 45 who had recovered from COVID-19. The CDR3 region has the DNA TGTGCCAGTAGTAGACGCCGGGACAGGGTTGACAAACTGTTTTTT. This sequence encodes CASSRRRDRVDKLFF.